Listed below are T cell receptor beta chains from one sample, sequenced in a study of T-cell memory formation after mild COVID-19. TCRdb called the 5' RACE reads again in MiXCR, with one record for every CDR3 protein. The sample lists about 110,000 distinct CDR3 sequences; about a sixth were seen once. Sample: PBMCs or a T cell subset sorted from them (not recorded which). These receptors all come from an adult woman who had mild COVID-19 (a few samples of this study predate the infection). Cell type and time point are not known. CDR3s include the opening cysteine and the closing phenylalanine or tryptophan. D genes are given only for firm matches. A clone size is listed for some rows: how often the clone was seen (once, few, many), or a class if it is expanded.

j_call v_call clone_size cdr3_length d_call cdr3_nt cdr3_aa
TRBJ2-7 TRBV29-1 many 13 NA TGCAGCGTTGAAGGGGACTGGAACTACGAGCAGTACTTC CSVEGDWNYEQYF
TRBJ1-6 TRBV20-1 few 14 NA TGCAGTGCTAGAGTAGGGCATCCTGATTCACCCCTCCACTTT CSARVGHPDSPLHF
TRBJ1-1 TRBV9 NA 14 NA TGTGCCAGCAGCCCCCGGGATGGCGGCACTGAAGCTTTCTTT CASSPRDGGTEAFF
TRBJ2-2 TRBV7-8 few 16 TRBD2 TGTGCCAGCAGCGGACTAGCGGGGGACTTCACCGGGGAGCTGTTTTTT CASSGLAGDFTGELFF
TRBJ2-2 TRBV6-5 NA 15 TRBD2 TGTGCCAGCAGTTCTAGCGGGGGGGCAATCGGGGAGCTGTTTTTT CASSSSGGAIGELFF
TRBJ2-1 TRBV30 NA 14 NA TGTGCCTGGGCCGGTCCGAGCTCCTACAATGAGCAGTTCTTC CAWAGPSSYNEQFF
TRBJ2-2 TRBV29-1 NA 10 NA TGCAGCGTTAATGTCGGGGAGCTGTTTTTT CSVNVGELFF
TRBJ2-7 TRBV7-9 NA 14 TRBD1 TGTGCCAGCAGCCCCCGGGACAGGCTCTACGAGCAGTACTTC CASSPRDRLYEQYF
TRBJ2-3 TRBV6-2/TRBV6-3 NA 18 NA TGTGCCAGCAGTGACGTCGTAGCGGTCTCGTCTAGCACAGATACGCAGTATTTT CASSDVVAVSSSTDTQYF
TRBJ2-7 TRBV4-2 NA 14 NA TGTGCCAGCAGCCAAGGTACCTACACCTACGAGCAGTACTTC CASSQGTYTYEQYF
TRBJ2-5 TRBV7-9 NA 13 NA TGTGCCAGCAGCCCCGAGGGGAAAGAGACCCAGTACTTC CASSPEGKETQYF
TRBJ2-1 TRBV4-2 NA 15 TRBD2 TGTGCCAGCAGCCCGGGACTAGCGGGGGTCAATGAGCAGTTCTTC CASSPGLAGVNEQFF
TRBJ2-5 TRBV7-6 NA 15 TRBD2 TGTGCCAGCAGCTTGGGACTAGTGTTGGGAGAGACCCAGTACTTC CASSLGLVLGETQYF
TRBJ2-1 TRBV6-5 few 14 NA TGTGCCAGCAGTTACTCGAGTAATGTGGATGAGCAGTTCTTC CASSYSSNVDEQFF
TRBJ2-7 TRBV6-6 NA 16 NA TGTGCCAGCAGCTTGCGCCCCGGGACATACACCTACGAGCAGTACTTC CASSLRPGTYTYEQYF
TRBJ2-1 TRBV5-6 few 15 NA TGTGCCAGACAAGCAAGGGCGAGCTCCTACAATGAGCAGTTCTTC CARQARASSYNEQFF
TRBJ1-5 TRBV5-1 few 14 NA TGCGCCAGCAGCTTGGATTGGGGTTGGCAGCCCCAGCATTTT CASSLDWGWQPQHF
TRBJ2-7 TRBV19 few 17 TRBD2 TGTGCCAGTAGTGCAGCGGGGGGGTCGACAGACTTCTACGAGCAGTACTTC CASSAAGGSTDFYEQYF
TRBJ1-1 TRBV5-1 NA 14 TRBD1 TGCGCCAGCAGCTCTGGACAGGGGGCTGCTGAAGCTTTCTTT CASSSGQGAAEAFF
TRBJ1-1 TRBV6-5 NA 13 NA TGTGCCAGCAGTTACGGCGTGGGCACTGAAGCTTTCTTT CASSYGVGTEAFF
TRBJ2-7 TRBV24-1 NA 12 NA TGTGCCACCAGTGATGCCAGCTACGAGCAGTACTTC CATSDASYEQYF
TRBJ2-1 TRBV7-2 NA 14 NA TGTGCCAGGGAAGAGTGGGGGGACTACAATGAGCAGTTCTTC CAREEWGDYNEQFF
TRBJ1-1 TRBV5-1 few 12 NA TGCGCCAGCCGCAGGGCGAACACTGAAGCTTTCTTT CASRRANTEAFF